The subject of this entry is one TCR beta chain. The data are from a study of CD8 T cells in Susac syndrome. CD8+ and CD4+ T cells from blood underwent TCR beta sequencing. The multiple sclerosis controls were treatment-naive patients with relapsing-remitting disease that was stable or active. Negative isolation yielded CD8+ and CD4+ T cells; FACS enriched TEMRA cells. The CDR3 is made up of 13 amino acids. V lost 3 bases and J 7 bases, leaving 12 bases between the germline ends. CDR1 LNHDA and CDR2 SQIVND come from the germline V gene (reference sequence). The RNA input was about 0.45 to 1 ug, and it was reverse transcribed with random hexamers. Amplification of TCR beta CDR3 was carried out by immunoSEQ multiplex PCR, which covered 54 Vbeta and 13 Jbeta segments. TCRdb passed the immunoSEQ multiplex PCR reads through MiXCR, listing each CDR3 protein once. The sample includes about 280,000 distinct CDR3 sequences, 70% to 90% of them seen just once.

The receptor was derived from a human donor with multiple sclerosis. What was sequenced was CD8+ T cells from PBMCs. The rearrangement links TRBV19 to TRBJ1-2; TRBD1 is a possible D gene (5 bases). CDR3 coding DNA: TGTGCCAGTAGTATCTCCCCAGGGTCTGGCTACACCTTC. Protein sequence: CASSISPGSGYTF.